The entry below gives a single T cell receptor (beta chain) sequence along with its context. The data belong to a study of CD8+ T cells in alopecia areata. Between the trimmed V and J ends, which lost 4 bases and 2 bases, there was a span of 9 bases. Germline V gene lookup returns CDR1 SEHNR and CDR2 FQNEAQ (reference sequence). The CDR3 runs to 13 residues. Treatment indicated: oral pan-JAK inhibitor, 5-10 mg twice daily. RNA extraction was followed by reverse transcription into cDNA, which acted as the sequencing template. TCRdb's table, derived via immunoSEQ multiplex PCR, lists solely in-frame clones and lacks some. The data contain more than 130,000 clones, roughly four fifths of them singletons.

The input for sequencing was CD8+ T cells sorted from blood, taken at week 4, from a patient treated with tofacitinib. The genes are TRBV7-9 and TRBJ2-7; tentatively, D is TRBD1 (6 bases). This clonotype originated in a human donor with alopecia areata. CDR3 DNA sequence: TGTGCCAGCAGCTCGGGACATCCCTACGAGCAGTACTTC. It encodes CASSSGHPYEQYF.